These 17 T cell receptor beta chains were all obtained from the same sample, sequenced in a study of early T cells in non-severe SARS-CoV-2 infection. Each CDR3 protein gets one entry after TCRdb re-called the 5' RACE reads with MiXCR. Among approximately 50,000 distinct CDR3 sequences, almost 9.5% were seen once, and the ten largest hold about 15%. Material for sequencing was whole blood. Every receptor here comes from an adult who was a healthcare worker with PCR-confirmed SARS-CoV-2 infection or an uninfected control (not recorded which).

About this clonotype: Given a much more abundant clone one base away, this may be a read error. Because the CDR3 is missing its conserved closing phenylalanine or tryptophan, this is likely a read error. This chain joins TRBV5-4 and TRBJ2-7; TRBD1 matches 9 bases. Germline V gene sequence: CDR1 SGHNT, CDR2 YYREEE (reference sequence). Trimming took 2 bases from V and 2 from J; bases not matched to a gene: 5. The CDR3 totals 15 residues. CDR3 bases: TGTGCCAGCAGCTTCGGGACAGGGATCCCCTACGAGCAGTACTCC. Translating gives CASSFGTGIPYEQYS.

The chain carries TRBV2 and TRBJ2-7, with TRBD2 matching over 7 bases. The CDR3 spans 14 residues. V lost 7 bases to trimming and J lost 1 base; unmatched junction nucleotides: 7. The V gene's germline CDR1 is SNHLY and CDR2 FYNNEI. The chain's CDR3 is CASIRAGGSYEQYF. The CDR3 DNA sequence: TGTGCCAGCATCCGGGCCGGGGGGTCCTACGAGCAGTACTTC.

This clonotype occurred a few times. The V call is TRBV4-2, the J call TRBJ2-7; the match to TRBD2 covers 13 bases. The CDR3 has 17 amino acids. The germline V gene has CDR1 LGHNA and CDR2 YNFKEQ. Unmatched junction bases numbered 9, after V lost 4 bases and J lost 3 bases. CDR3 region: CASSLFPGLAGNYEQYF. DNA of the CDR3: TGTGCCAGCAGCCTCTTCCCGGGACTAGCGGGGAACTACGAGCAGTACTTC.

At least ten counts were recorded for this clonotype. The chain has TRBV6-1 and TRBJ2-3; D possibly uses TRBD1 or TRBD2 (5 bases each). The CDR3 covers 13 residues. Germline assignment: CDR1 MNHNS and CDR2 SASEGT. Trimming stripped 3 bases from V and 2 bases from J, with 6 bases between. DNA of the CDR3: TGTGCCAGCAGTGAGGGACCCACAGATACGCAGTATTTT. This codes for CASSEGPTDTQYF.

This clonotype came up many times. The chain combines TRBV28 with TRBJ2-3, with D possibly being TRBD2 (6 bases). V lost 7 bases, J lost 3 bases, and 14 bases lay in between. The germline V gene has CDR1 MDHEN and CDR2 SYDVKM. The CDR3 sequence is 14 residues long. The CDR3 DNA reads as TGTGCCAGCACCCTCCCGACTAGTACAGATACGCAGTATTTT. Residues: CASTLPTSTDTQYF.

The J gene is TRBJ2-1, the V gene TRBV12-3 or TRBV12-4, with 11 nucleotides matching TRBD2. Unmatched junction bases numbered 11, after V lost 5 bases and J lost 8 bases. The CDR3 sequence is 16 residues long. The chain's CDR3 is CASSTQLAGGSYEQFF. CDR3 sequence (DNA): TGTGCCAGCAGTACACAATTAGCGGGAGGGTCTTATGAGCAGTTCTTC.

In DNA form, the CDR3 reads TGTGCCAGCAGAATTCGGGATGAAGGATACACCTTC. Amino acids: CASRIRDEGYTF. This sequence joins TRBV12-3 or TRBV12-4 and TRBJ1-2, with D uncertain. The CDR3 runs 12 residues. With 6 bases removed from V and 11 bases from J, the gap between germline ends came to 16 bases.

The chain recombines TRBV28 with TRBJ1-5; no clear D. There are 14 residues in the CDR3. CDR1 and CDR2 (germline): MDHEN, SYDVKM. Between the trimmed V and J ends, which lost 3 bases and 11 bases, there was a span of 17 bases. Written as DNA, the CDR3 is TGTGCCAGCAGTTTGGGCCGGACCCAGCCAGCCCAGCATTTT. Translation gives CASSLGRTQPAQHF.

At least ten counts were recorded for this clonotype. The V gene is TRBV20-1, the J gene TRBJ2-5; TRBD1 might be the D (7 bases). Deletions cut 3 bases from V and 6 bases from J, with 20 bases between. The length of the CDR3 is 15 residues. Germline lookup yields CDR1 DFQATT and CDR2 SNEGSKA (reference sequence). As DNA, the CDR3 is TGCAGTGCTAGCCGTCCCCAGGGGGGAGAAAAGACCCAGTACTTC. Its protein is CSASRPQGGEKTQYF.

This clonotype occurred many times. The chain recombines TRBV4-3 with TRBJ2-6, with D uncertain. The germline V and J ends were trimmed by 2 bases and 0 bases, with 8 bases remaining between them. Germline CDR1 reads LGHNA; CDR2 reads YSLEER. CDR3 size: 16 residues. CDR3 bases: TGCGCCAGCAGCCAATCTGCCCGCTCTGGGGCCAACGTCCTGACTTTC. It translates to CASSQSARSGANVLTF.

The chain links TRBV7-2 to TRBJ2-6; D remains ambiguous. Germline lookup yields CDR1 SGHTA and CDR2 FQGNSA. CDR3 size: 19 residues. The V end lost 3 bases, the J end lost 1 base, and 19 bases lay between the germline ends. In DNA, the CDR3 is TGTGCCAGCAGCTTGAGTACACAGCTTGGAAAGTCTGGGGCCAACGTCCTGACTTTC. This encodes CASSLSTQLGKSGANVLTF.

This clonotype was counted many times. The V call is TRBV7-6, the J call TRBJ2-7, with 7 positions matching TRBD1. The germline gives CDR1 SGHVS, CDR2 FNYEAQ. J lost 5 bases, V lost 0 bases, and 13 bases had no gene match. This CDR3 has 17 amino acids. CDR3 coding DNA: TGTGCCAGCAGCTTAGCGATAGGGAGACAGGGCGTCCACGAGCAGTACTTC. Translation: CASSLAIGRQGVHEQYF.

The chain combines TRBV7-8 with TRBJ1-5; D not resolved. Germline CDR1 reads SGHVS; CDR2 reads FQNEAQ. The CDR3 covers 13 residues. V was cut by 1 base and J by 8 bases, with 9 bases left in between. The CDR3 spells CASSLGGRKPQHF. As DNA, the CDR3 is TGTGCCAGCAGCTTAGGTGGCAGGAAGCCCCAGCATTTT.

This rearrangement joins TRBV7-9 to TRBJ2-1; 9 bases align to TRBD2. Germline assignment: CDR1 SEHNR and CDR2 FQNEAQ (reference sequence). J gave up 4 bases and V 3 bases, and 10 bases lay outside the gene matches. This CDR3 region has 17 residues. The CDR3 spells CASSFSGGRASYNEQFF. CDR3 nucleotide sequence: TGTGCCAGCAGCTTTTCGGGCGGGAGGGCCTCTTACAATGAGCAGTTCTTC.

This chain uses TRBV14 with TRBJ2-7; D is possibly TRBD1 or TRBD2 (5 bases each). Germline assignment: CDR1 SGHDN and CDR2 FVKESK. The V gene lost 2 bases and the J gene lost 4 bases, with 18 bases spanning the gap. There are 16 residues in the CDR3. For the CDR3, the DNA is TGTGCCAGCAGCCAACGAAACGGGGCCCTGGGGTACGAGCAGTACTTC. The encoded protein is CASSQRNGALGYEQYF.

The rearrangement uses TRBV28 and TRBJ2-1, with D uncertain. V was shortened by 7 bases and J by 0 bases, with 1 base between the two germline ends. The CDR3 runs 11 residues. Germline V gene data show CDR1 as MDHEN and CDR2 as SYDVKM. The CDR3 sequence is CASNSYNEQFF. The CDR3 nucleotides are TGTGCCAGCAACTCCTACAATGAGCAGTTCTTC.

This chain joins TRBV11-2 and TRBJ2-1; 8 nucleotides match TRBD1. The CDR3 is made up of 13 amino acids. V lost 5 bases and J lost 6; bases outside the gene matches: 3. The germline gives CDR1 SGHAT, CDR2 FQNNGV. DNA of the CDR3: TGTGCCAGCAGCCCCGGACAGGGCAATGAGCAGTTCTTC. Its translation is CASSPGQGNEQFF.